This is a list of T cell receptor beta chains from one sample in a study of blood T cells in healthy people across ages. A single record per CDR3 protein comes from TCRdb applying MiXCR to the 5' RACE reads. The repertoire holds hundreds of thousands of distinct CDR3 sequences, with roughly 50% as singletons. Source material: blood. The receptor source for this set is a woman aged 55-75 years in good health. CDR3s include the opening cysteine and the closing phenylalanine or tryptophan. D genes are given only for firm matches. The listing skips clone size in some rows; elsewhere it reads once, few, many or a size class.

CDR3 length: 12
J gene: TRBJ1-2
clone size: few
V gene: TRBV12-3/TRBV12-4
D gene: NA
CDR3 DNA: TGTGCCAGCAGTTGGACGGGGAATGGCTACACCTTC
CDR3 protein: CASSWTGNGYTF

CDR3 length: 12
J gene: TRBJ2-7
clone size: NA
V gene: TRBV6-2/TRBV6-3
D gene: TRBD1
CDR3 DNA: TGTGCCAGCAGGGGACAGTCCTACGAGCAGTACTTC
CDR3 protein: CASRGQSYEQYF

CDR3 length: 17
J gene: TRBJ2-1
clone size: NA
V gene: TRBV14
D gene: NA
CDR3 DNA: TGTGCCAGCAGCCAAAGACTGGCTAGCGCCTCCTACAATGAGCAGTTCTTC
CDR3 protein: CASSQRLASASYNEQFF

CDR3 length: 12
J gene: TRBJ2-7
clone size: NA
V gene: TRBV27
D gene: TRBD2
CDR3 DNA: TGTGCCTCGCTTAGCGGGAGGTACGAGCAGTACTTC
CDR3 protein: CASLSGRYEQYF

CDR3 length: 13
J gene: TRBJ2-1
clone size: NA
V gene: TRBV20-1
D gene: NA
CDR3 DNA: TGCAGTGCTAGAGATGAGGGGCGTCCTGAGCAGTTCTTC
CDR3 protein: CSARDEGRPEQFF

CDR3 length: 18
J gene: TRBJ1-5
clone size: few
V gene: TRBV5-1
D gene: TRBD1
CDR3 DNA: TGCGCCAGCAGCTTTTTGCATAACAGGGGGTCTTTCGAGCAGCCCCAGCATTTT
CDR3 protein: CASSFLHNRGSFEQPQHF

CDR3 length: 13
J gene: TRBJ2-3
clone size: NA
V gene: TRBV3-1
D gene: NA
CDR3 DNA: TGTGCCAGCAGCCCCCCAGTAACAGATACGCAGTATTTT
CDR3 protein: CASSPPVTDTQYF

CDR3 length: 13
J gene: TRBJ2-5
clone size: NA
V gene: TRBV20-1
D gene: NA
CDR3 DNA: TGCAGTTTGGGTAGCGGCCACCAAGAGACCCAGTACTTC
CDR3 protein: CSLGSGHQETQYF

CDR3 length: 15
J gene: TRBJ1-2
clone size: NA
V gene: TRBV28
D gene: NA
CDR3 DNA: TGTGCCAGCAGTCCCACCGGGACACTTTACTATGGCTACACCTTC
CDR3 protein: CASSPTGTLYYGYTF

CDR3 length: 15
J gene: TRBJ2-1
clone size: once
V gene: TRBV20-1
D gene: TRBD1
CDR3 DNA: TGCAGTGCTAGAGATGTGGGACAGGGGGCCAATGAGCAGTTCTTC
CDR3 protein: CSARDVGQGANEQFF